A single sample gave rise to the 20 T cell receptor beta chains below, sequenced in a study of cytomegalovirus exposure and HLA in healthy donors. PCR amplification relied on 60 Vbeta primers (plus 13 Jbeta primers). Clones were sequenced by immunoSEQ multiplex PCR, and TCRdb holds only the in-frame ones, with some missing. Among about 160,000 clones listed, approximately 80% were seen once. Sequencing input: PBMCs. The source is a woman aged 45 to 65 in good health and CMV-seropositive.

This clone was counted a single time. The rearrangement links TRBV5-5 to TRBJ1-5, with D unresolved. V was pared by 3 bases and J by 6 bases, with 16 bases between. This CDR3 region has 15 residues. Germline-derived CDR1 and CDR2 are SGHKS and YYEKEE (reference sequence). The chain's CDR3 is CASSSAGSEGQPQHF. In nucleotides, the CDR3 is TGTGCCAGCAGCTCCGCGGGAAGCGAGGGTCAGCCCCAGCATTTT.

V is TRBV11-2 and J is TRBJ2-5; 8 bases are shared with TRBD1. CDR1 SGHAT and CDR2 FQNNGV come from the germline V gene. Trimming removed 5 bases from V and 5 bases from J; junction bases left unmatched: 10. This CDR3 comprises 15 residues. CDR3 bases: TGTGCCAGCAGCCAGGGGGCAGGGGCTGGGGAGACCCAGTACTTC. Translating gives CASSQGAGAGETQYF.

This clone showed up just a few times. Other DNA variants within this sample encode the same CDR3. The chain has TRBV5-1 and TRBJ1-1; 10 nucleotides agree with TRBD1. Germline V gene data show CDR1 as SGHRS and CDR2 as YFSETQ. The trim removed 2 bases at V and 11 bases at J, leaving 6 bases unmatched. CDR3 length equals 13 residues. CDR3 loop: CASSLRQGAEAFF. Here the CDR3 DNA reads TGCGCCAGCAGCTTAAGACAGGGGGCAGAGGCTTTCTTT.

V gene TRBV9 combines with J gene TRBJ1-2; tentative D call: TRBD1 (6 bases). Germline V CDR1 and CDR2: SGDLS, YYNGEE. The CDR3 has 16 residues. Trimming removed 2 bases at V and 5 bases at J, with 19 bases between. CDR3 loop: CASSVARKGGTYGYTF. CDR3 coding DNA: TGTGCCAGCAGCGTCGCTCGCAAGGGGGGGACGTATGGCTACACCTTC.

The CDR3 DNA is TGTGCCAGCAAGACTAGCGCTCATCAAGAGACCCAGTACTTC. Amino acid sequence: CASKTSAHQETQYF. This chain joins TRBV6-6 and TRBJ2-5; 8 bases line up with TRBD2. Germline-derived CDR1 and CDR2 are MNHNY and SVGAGI (reference sequence). V lost 7 bases and J lost 2; bases outside the gene matches: 6. This CDR3 is built from 14 residues.

The chain joins TRBV7-9 to TRBJ1-1, with D perhaps TRBD1 (6 bases). The CDR3 covers 15 residues. The germline V and J ends were trimmed by 2 bases and 7 bases, with 17 bases remaining between them. Germline V gene sequence: CDR1 SEHNR, CDR2 FQNEAQ (reference sequence). DNA of the CDR3: TGTGCCAGCAGCTTAAAGGGCGGGGGGGGCCTTGAAGCTTTCTTT. As protein: CASSLKGGGGLEAFF.

V and J are TRBV27 and TRBJ2-7; 13 bases are a match to TRBD2. V shed 6 bases and J 6 bases; nucleotides not matched to a gene: 11. Looked up from germline, CDR1 is MNHEY and CDR2 is SMNVEV (reference sequence). The CDR3 runs to 16 residues. CDR3: CASRKVGLAGAGEQYF. The CDR3 DNA follows: TGTGCCAGCAGGAAAGTCGGACTAGCGGGAGCGGGCGAGCAGTACTTC.

This chain connects TRBV7-9 to TRBJ1-4, with D unclear. This CDR3 has 13 residues. CDR1 is SEHNR and CDR2 is FQNEAQ in the germline V gene (reference sequence). The germline V and J ends were trimmed by 7 bases and 6 bases, with 12 bases remaining between them. The CDR3 nucleotides read TGTGCCAGCACTCGAGAGATTTATGAAAAACTGTTTTTT. Protein sequence: CASTREIYEKLFF.

V usage is TRBV29-1 and J usage is TRBJ1-3; 7 bases are a match to TRBD1. The CDR3 has 14 residues. V shed 7 bases and J 2 bases; nucleotides not matched to a gene: 8. CDR1 and CDR2 (germline): SQVTM, ANQGSEA. CDR3 loop: CSAYGQGAGNTIYF. The CDR3 coding sequence is TGCAGCGCCTACGGGCAGGGGGCTGGAAACACCATATATTTT.

This clone turned up a few times. Other DNA sequences in the same sample also yield this CDR3. The chain carries TRBV7-2 and TRBJ2-1; maybe TRBD2 (5 bases). Germline CDR1 reads SGHTA; CDR2 reads FQGNSA. This CDR3 region has 13 residues. The V end was cut by 0 bases, the J end by 5 bases, with 5 bases between. The CDR3 here is CASSLARDNEQFF. The CDR3 nucleotides are TGTGCCAGCAGCTTAGCGCGGGACAATGAGCAGTTCTTC.

The table lists this clone with a few counts. The chain uses TRBV12-2 and TRBJ2-3; TRBD2, the D gene given by the table, was not confirmed from the DNA. TRBV12-2 is a pseudogene locus. The length of the CDR3 is 17 residues. The CDR3, as DNA: TGTGCAAGTCGCTTAGGCGGGACTAGAGTACTCACAGATACGCAGTATTTT. Protein: CASRLGGTRVLTDTQYF.

This clone was found a few times. The chain couples TRBV7-2 to TRBJ1-5, with 7 bases fitting TRBD1. V lost 3 bases and J lost 5; bases outside the gene matches: 4. Germline lookup yields CDR1 SGHTA and CDR2 FQGNSA. The CDR3 length is 14 residues. For the CDR3, the DNA is TGTGCCAGCAGCTTTAGACAGGGCGATCAGCCCCAGCATTTT. Translation: CASSFRQGDQPQHF.

This clone has more than one count but fewer than ten. The chain employs TRBV7-2 and TRBJ2-7; TRBD2 might be the D (6 bases). The germline V gene has CDR1 SGHTA and CDR2 FQGNSA. The length of the CDR3 is 15 residues. Trimming took 1 base from V and 1 from J, leaving 11 bases between them. The CDR3 here is CASSLVASESYEQYF. CDR3 DNA: TGTGCCAGCAGCTTAGTCGCTAGCGAATCCTACGAGCAGTACTTC. The full variable domain, its missing parts supplied by reference TRBV7-2 and TRBJ2-7, is GAGVSQSPSNKVTEKGKDVELRCDPISGHTALYWYRQSLGQGLEFLIYFQGNSAPDKSGLPSDRFSAERTGGSVSTLTIQRTQQEDSAVYLCASSLVASESYEQYFGPGTRLTVT.

The V and J genes are TRBV9 and TRBJ1-2; TRBD1 matches at 7 bases. V dropped 0 bases and J dropped 0; count of bases not matched to a gene: 11. The germline CDR1 and CDR2 sequences are SGDLS and YYNGEE. This CDR3 region has 18 residues. CDR3 loop: CASSVVGDSRLANYGYTF. CDR3 sequence (DNA): TGTGCCAGCAGCGTAGTGGGGGACAGTCGACTAGCTAACTATGGCTACACCTTC.

This chain uses TRBV6-6 with TRBJ2-7; possibly TRBD2 for D (5 bases). Germline V CDR1 and CDR2: MNHNY, SVGAGI (reference sequence). CDR3 length: 13 residues. Trimming pared 0 bases from V and 3 bases from J, leaving 6 bases between. CDR3 sequence: CASSYSEDYEQYF. As DNA, the CDR3 is TGTGCCAGCAGTTACTCGGAGGACTACGAGCAGTACTTC.

V usage is TRBV7-2 and J usage is TRBJ2-7; tentatively, D is TRBD2 (5 bases). The germline gives CDR1 SGHTA, CDR2 FQGNSA. V lost 4 bases to trimming and J lost 2 bases, with 18 bases between them. This CDR3 spans 16 amino acids. CDR3 loop: CASSSPEITGTYEQYF. CDR3 nucleotide sequence: TGTGCCAGCAGCTCCCCAGAGATTACCGGGACCTACGAGCAGTACTTC.

The chain joins TRBV7-3 to TRBJ2-3; 10 bases are shared with TRBD2. Trimming removed 2 bases from V and 4 bases from J; junction bases left unmatched: 6. The CDR3 has 16 residues. The germline V gene has CDR1 SGHTA and CDR2 FQGTGA. As DNA, the CDR3 is TGTGCCAGCAGCTTATTAGCGGGAGGAAACGCAGATACGCAGTATTTT. It specifies CASSLLAGGNADTQYF.

The chain employs TRBV6-6 and TRBJ1-4; no definite D call. V lost 0 bases to trimming and J lost 7 bases, with 3 bases between them. The CDR3 is made up of 12 amino acids. The germline gives CDR1 MNHNY, CDR2 SVGAGI (reference sequence). The CDR3 DNA follows: TGTGCCAGCAGTTACTCGAGTGAAAAACTGTTTTTT. As protein: CASSYSSEKLFF.

The chain carries TRBV28 and TRBJ2-7; 7 bases are shared with TRBD1. The CDR3 consists of 16 residues. The V segment lost 4 bases and the J segment 0 bases; nucleotides outside the gene matches: 9. Germline V gene sequence: CDR1 MDHEN, CDR2 SYDVKM. The CDR3: CASSSRQGPSSYEQYF. CDR3 bases: TGTGCCAGCAGTTCACGACAGGGCCCTTCCTCCTACGAGCAGTACTTC. Based on the CDR3 plus reference TRBV28 and TRBJ2-7, the full variable domain is DVKVTQSSRYLVKRTGEKVFLECVQDMDHENMFWYRQDPGLGLRLIYFSYDVKMKEKGDIPEGYSVSREKKERFSLILESASTNQTSMYLCASSSRQGPSSYEQYFGPGTRLTVT.

J is TRBJ2-3 and V is TRBV4-2; tentative D call: TRBD1 (5 bases). From germline, CDR1 is LGHNA and CDR2 YNFKEQ. V shed 0 bases and J shed 2 bases, with 12 bases lying between them. The CDR3 contains 16 residues. Here the CDR3 DNA reads TGTGCCAGCAGCCAAGAGGGGCCCAGCTTCACAGATACGCAGTATTTT. Protein: CASSQEGPSFTDTQYF.